This T cell receptor (beta chain) was observed in a study of T cell repertoires in cytomegalovirus infection. TCRdb analysed the reads with MiXCR anew, one entry per CDR3 protein. The table has 200,000 to 300,000 distinct CDR3 sequences, around 12% seen once. General study results and limits: HLA-C-restricted CMV clonotypes gave the most frequent clonotype in two of eight donors.

Germline V gives CDR1 SGHVS, CDR2 FNYEAQ. J gave up 6 bases and V 4 bases, and 11 bases lay outside the gene matches. This CDR3 has 15 amino acids. This clonotype appeared many times. The antigen remains unidentified. The receptor was derived from a human donor in good health (CMV status not recorded). Some clones in this sample may be carry-over from other donors' samples. The sample was PBMCs. V and J are TRBV7-6 and TRBJ1-1; 7 bases are shared with TRBD1. Here the CDR3 DNA reads TGTGCCAGCAGCTGGGGACAGACGATCGCGGCTGAAGCTTTCTTT. Its translation is CASSWGQTIAAEAFF. The full variable domain, rest sourced from reference TRBV7-6 and TRBJ1-1, is GAGVSQSPRYKVTKRGQDVALRCDPISGHVSLYWYRQALGQGPEFLTYFNYEAQQDKSGLPNDRFSAERPEGSISTLTIQRTEQRDSAMYRCASSWGQTIAAEAFFGQGTRLTVV.